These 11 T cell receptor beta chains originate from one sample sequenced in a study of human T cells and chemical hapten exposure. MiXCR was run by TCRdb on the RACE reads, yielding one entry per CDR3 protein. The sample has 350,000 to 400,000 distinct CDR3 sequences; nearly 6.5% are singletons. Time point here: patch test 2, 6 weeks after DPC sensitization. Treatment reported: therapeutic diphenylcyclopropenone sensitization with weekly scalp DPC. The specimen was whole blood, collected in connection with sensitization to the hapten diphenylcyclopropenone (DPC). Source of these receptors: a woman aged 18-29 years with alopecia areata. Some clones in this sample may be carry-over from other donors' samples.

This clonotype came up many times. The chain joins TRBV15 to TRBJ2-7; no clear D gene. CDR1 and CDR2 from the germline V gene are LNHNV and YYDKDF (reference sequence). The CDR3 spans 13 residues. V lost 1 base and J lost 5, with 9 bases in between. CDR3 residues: CATSRGSSDEQYF. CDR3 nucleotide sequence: TGTGCCACCAGCAGAGGCAGCTCAGACGAGCAGTACTTC.

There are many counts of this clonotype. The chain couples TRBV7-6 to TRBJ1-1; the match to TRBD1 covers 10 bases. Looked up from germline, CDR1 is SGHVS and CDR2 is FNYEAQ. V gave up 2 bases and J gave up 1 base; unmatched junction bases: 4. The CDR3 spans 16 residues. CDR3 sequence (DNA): TGTGCCAGCAGCTTAAGACAGGGGGCTTCGAACACTGAAGCTTTCTTT. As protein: CASSLRQGASNTEAFF.

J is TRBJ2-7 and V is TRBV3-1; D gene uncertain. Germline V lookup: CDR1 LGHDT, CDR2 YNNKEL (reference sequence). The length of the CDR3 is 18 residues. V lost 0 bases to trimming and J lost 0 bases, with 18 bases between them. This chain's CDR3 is CASSQDPFGFTISYEQYF. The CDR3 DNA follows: TGTGCCAGCAGCCAAGATCCTTTTGGCTTTACTATCTCCTACGAGCAGTACTTC.

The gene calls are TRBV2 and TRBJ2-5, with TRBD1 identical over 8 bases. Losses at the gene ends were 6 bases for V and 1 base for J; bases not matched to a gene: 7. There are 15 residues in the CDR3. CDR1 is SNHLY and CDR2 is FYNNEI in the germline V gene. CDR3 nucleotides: TGTGCCAGCAGCCACCGGGACAGGAGCCAAGAGACCCAGTACTTC. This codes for CASSHRDRSQETQYF.

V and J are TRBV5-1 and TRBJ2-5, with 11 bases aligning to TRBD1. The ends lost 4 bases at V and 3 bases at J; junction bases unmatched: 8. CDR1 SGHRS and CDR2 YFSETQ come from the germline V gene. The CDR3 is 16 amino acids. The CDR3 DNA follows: TGCGCCAGCAGCCACGGACAGGGGGCGCGAGAAGAGACCCAGTACTTC. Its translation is CASSHGQGAREETQYF.

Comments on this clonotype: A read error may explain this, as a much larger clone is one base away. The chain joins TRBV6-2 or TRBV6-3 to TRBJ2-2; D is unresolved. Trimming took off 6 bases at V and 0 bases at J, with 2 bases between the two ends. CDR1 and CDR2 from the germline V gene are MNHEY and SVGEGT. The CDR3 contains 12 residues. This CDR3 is CASRSNTGELFF. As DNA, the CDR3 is TGTGCCAGCAGATCGAACACCGGGGAGCTGTTTTTT.

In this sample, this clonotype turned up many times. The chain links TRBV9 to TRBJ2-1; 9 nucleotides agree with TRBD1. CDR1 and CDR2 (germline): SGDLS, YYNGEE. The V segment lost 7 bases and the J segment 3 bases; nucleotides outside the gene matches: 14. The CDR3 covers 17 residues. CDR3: CASSLTGTGLIYNEQFF. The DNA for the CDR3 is TGTGCCAGCTCATTGACCGGGACAGGGCTAATCTACAATGAGCAGTTCTTC.

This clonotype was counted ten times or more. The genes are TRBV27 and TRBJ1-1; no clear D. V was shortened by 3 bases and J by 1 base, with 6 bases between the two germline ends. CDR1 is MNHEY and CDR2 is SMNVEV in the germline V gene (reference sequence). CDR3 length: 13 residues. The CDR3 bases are TGTGCCAGCAGTTTTAAGGCGAACACTGAAGCTTTCTTT. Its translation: CASSFKANTEAFF.

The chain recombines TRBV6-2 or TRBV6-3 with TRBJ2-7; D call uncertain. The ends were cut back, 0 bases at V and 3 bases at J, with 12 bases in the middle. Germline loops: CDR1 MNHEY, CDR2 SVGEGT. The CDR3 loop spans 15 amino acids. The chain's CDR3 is CASSYSGLANYEQYF. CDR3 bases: TGTGCCAGCAGTTACTCGGGCCTCGCAAACTACGAGCAGTACTTC.

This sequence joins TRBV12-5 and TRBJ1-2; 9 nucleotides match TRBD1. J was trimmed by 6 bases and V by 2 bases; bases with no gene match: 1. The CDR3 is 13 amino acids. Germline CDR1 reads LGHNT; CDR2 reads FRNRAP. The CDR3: CASGLRTGDGYTF. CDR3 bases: TGTGCTAGTGGTTTGAGGACAGGGGATGGCTACACCTTC. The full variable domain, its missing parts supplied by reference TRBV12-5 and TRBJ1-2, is DARVTQTPRHKVTEMGQEVTMRCQPILGHNTVFWYRQTMMQGLELLAYFRNRAPLDDSGMPKDRFSAEMPDATLATLKIQPSEPRDSAVYFCASGLRTGDGYTFGSGTRLTVV.

The CDR3 DNA reads as TGTGCCAGCAGCCCAAATCGTTCACCCCTCCACTTT. It translates to CASSPNRSPLHF. V is TRBV2 and J is TRBJ1-6; D gene ambiguous. The CDR3 length is 12 residues. Trimming shortened V by 6 bases and J by 9 bases, and 9 bases separated the two germline ends. The germline gives CDR1 SNHLY, CDR2 FYNNEI.